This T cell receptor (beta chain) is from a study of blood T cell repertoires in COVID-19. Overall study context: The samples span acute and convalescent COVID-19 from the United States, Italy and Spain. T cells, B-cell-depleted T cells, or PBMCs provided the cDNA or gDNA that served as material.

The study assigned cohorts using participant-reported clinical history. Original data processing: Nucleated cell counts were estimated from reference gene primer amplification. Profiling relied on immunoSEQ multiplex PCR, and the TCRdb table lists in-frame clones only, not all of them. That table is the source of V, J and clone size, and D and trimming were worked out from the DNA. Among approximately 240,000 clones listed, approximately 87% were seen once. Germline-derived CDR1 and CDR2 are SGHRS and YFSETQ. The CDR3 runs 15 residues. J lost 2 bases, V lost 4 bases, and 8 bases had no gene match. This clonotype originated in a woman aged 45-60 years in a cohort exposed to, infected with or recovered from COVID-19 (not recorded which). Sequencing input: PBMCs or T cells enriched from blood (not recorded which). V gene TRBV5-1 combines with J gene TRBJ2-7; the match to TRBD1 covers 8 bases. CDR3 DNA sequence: TGCGCCAGCAGCAGCGGACAGGGAGCGGCCTACGAGCAGTACTTC. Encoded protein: CASSSGQGAAYEQYF.